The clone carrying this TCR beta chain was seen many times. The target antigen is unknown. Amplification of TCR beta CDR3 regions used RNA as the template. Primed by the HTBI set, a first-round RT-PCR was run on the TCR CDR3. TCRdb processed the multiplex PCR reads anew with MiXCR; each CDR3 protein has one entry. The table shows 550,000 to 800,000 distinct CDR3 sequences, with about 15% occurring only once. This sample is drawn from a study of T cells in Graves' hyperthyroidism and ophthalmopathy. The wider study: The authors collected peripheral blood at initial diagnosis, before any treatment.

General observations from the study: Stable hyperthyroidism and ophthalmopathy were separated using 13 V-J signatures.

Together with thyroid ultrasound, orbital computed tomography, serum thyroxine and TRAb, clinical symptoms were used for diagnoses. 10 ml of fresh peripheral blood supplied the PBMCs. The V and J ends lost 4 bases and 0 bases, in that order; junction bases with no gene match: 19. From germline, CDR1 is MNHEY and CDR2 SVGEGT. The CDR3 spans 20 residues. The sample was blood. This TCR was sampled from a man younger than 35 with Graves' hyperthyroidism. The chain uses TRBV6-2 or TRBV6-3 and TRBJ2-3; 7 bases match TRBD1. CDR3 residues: CASSSVTGTEEAISTDTQYF. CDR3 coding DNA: TGTGCCAGCAGTTCCGTTACGGGGACAGAGGAGGCTATAAGCACAGATACGCAGTATTTT.